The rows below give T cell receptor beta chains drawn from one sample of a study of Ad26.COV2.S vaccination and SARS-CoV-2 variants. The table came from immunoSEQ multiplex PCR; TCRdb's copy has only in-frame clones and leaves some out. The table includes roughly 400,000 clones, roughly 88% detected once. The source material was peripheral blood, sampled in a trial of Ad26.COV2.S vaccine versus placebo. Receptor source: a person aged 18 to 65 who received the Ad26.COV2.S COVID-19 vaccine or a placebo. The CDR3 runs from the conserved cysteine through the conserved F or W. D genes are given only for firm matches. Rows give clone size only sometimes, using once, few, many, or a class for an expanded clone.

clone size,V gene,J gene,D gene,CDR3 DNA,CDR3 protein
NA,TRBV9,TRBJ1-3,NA,TGTGCCAGCAGCGCCCGAGGGCAGAGCTCTGGAAACACCATATATTTT,CASSARGQSSGNTIYF
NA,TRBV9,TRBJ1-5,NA,TGTGCCAGCAGCGTAGACAGTCGATTCAATCAGCCCCAGCATTTT,CASSVDSRFNQPQHF
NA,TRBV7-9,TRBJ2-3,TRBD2,TGTGCCAGCAGCCCGAGAGGCGGGAGGTCGATAGATACGCAGTATTTT,CASSPRGGRSIDTQYF
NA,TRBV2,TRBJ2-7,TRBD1,TGTGCCAGCAGGGGACAGGGGTACGAGCAGTACTTC,CASRGQGYEQYF
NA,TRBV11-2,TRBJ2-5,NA,TGTGCCAGCAGCTTATCTCGGGAGACCCAGTACTTC,CASSLSRETQYF
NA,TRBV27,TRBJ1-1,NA,TGTGCCAGCAGTTTTTTTTCACCGGAAGCTGGGACTGAAGCTTTCTTT,CASSFFSPEAGTEAFF
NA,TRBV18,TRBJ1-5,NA,TGTGCCAGCTCACAGGACGCCTCCACGCCCCAGCATTTT,CASSQDASTPQHF
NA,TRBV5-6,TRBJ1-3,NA,TGTGCCAGCAGCTTACCTGGTTCTGGAAACACCATATATTTT,CASSLPGSGNTIYF
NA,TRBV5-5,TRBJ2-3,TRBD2,TGTGCCAGCTCGACCTCTGATCCGGGAGGGGCAGATACGCAGTATTTT,CASSTSDPGGADTQYF
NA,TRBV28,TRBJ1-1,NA,TGTGCCAGCAGTCACCTAGCCGACAGGAGCACTGAAGCTTTCTTT,CASSHLADRSTEAFF
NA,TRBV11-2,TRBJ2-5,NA,TGTGCCAGCAGCCCTGTGGAAAGCCAAGAGACCCAGTACTTC,CASSPVESQETQYF
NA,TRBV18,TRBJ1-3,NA,TGTGCCAGCTCACCACCGGGTAGGGGAACAGGAAACACCATATATTTT,CASSPPGRGTGNTIYF
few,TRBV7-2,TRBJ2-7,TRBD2,TGTGCCAGCAGCTCTTTAGCGGGAGGGACCTACGAGCAGTACTTC,CASSSLAGGTYEQYF
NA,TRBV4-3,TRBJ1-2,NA,TGCGCCAGCAGCCAAGAACCCTCACATGGCTACACCTTC,CASSQEPSHGYTF
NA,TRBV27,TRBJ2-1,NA,TGTGCCAGCAGTTTATCGGTCTCCCTCGAGCAGTTCTTC,CASSLSVSLEQFF
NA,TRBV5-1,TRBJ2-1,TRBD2,TGCGCCAGCAGCTTCGGGACTAGCGGTAACAATGAGCAGTTCTTC,CASSFGTSGNNEQFF
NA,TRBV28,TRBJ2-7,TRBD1,TGTGCCAGCAGTGCAGACTCGGACAGGGAAGGTGGTTGGGAGCAGTACTTC,CASSADSDREGGWEQYF
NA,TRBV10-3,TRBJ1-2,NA,TGTGCCACCAGACCTGAGAACTATGGCTACACCTTC,CATRPENYGYTF
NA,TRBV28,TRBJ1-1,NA,TGTGCCAGCAGTGCTCTTCGGGGGGGGCTGGAGACTGAAGCTTTCTTT,CASSALRGGLETEAFF